The TCR beta chain described here comes from a study of cytotoxic CD8 clonotypes in ibrutinib-treated CLL. On the study more broadly: Productive templates per sample averaged approximately 240,000; productive rearrangements, approximately 96,000.

Notes on this clone: The target antigen is unknown.

The germline V and J ends were trimmed by 2 bases and 7 bases, with 17 bases remaining between them. Germline V gene sequence: CDR1 MNHEY, CDR2 SVGAGI. This CDR3 is built from 15 residues. The repertoire was sequenced with immunoSEQ multiplex PCR; TCRdb's copy has only in-frame clones and lacks some. Of about 140,000 clones in the sample, 80% were seen once. TCR beta libraries used approximately 1.9 micrograms of genomic DNA from cryopreserved PBMCs. Whole-study findings and limits: Baseline-level clonality went beyond age-matched healthy donors and moved in step with circulating CD8+ T-cell counts.

The input for sequencing was PBMCs, taken after 36 months of ibrutinib treatment. This sequence joins TRBV6-5 and TRBJ1-2; D might be TRBD1 (6 bases). The receptor's source is a human donor with chronic lymphocytic leukemia. CDR3 sequence: CASSYEGGLVGGYTF. The DNA of the CDR3 is TGTGCCAGCAGTTACGAGGGGGGGCTTGTCGGTGGCTACACCTTC.